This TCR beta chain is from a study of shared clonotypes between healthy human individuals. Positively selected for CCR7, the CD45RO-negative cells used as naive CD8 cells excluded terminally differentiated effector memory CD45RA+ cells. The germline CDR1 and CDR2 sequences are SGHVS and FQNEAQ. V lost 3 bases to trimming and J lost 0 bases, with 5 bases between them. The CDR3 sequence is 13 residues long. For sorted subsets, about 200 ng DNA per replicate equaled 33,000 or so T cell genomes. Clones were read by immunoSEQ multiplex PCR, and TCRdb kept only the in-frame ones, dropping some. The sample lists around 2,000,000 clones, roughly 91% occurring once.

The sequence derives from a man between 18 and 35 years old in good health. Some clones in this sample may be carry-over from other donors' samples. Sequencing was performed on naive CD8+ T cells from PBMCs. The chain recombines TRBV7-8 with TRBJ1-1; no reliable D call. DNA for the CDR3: TGTGCCAGCAGCTTTCACATGAACACTGAAGCTTTCTTT. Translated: CASSFHMNTEAFF.